This entry lists 13 T cell receptor beta chains sequenced from one sample in a study of T-cell reconstitution after alpha-beta-depleted transplantation in children. Construction of the TCRbeta library involved unique molecular identifiers. TCRdb ran MiXCR on the PCR reads and lists one entry per CDR3 protein. The sample contains a few hundred thousand distinct CDR3 sequences, roughly a tenth of which appear only once. The material sequenced was PBMCs, taken before TCRalphabeta/CD19-depleted stem cell transplant. These receptors were collected from a child under two years old with acute myeloid leukemia, due to receive a stem cell transplant.

This clonotype was picked up many times. The chain combines TRBV4-3 with TRBJ2-1; D is ambiguous. The V end lost 1 base, the J end lost 8 bases, and 15 bases lay between the germline ends. The germline CDR1 and CDR2 sequences are LGHNA and YSLEER. This CDR3 has 15 amino acids. The CDR3 reads CASSQGSSRFDEQFF. CDR3 sequence (DNA): TGCGCCAGCAGCCAAGGATCCTCCCGATTCGATGAGCAGTTCTTC.

The chain links TRBV11-2 to TRBJ1-3, with TRBD1 identical over 9 bases. The CDR3 length is 17 residues. Germline CDR1 is SGHAT and CDR2 is FQNNGV. Losses at the gene ends were 5 bases for V and 2 bases for J; bases not matched to a gene: 10. Here the CDR3 reads CASSHPGQGSAGNTIYF. CDR3 coding DNA: TGTGCCAGCAGCCACCCGGGACAGGGCTCGGCTGGAAACACCATATATTTT.

The sample holds many counts of this clonotype. The chain employs TRBV7-3 and TRBJ2-4; 8 nucleotides agree with TRBD1. The germline CDR1 and CDR2 sequences are SGHTA and FQGTGA. The CDR3 runs to 13 residues. The V and J ends lost 5 bases and 9 bases, in that order; junction bases with no gene match: 6. The CDR3 DNA is TGTGCCAGCAGCACCACAGGGGGAAGCATTCAGTACTTC. Translation: CASSTTGGSIQYF.

This clonotype was counted ten times or more. The J gene is TRBJ1-6, the V gene TRBV6-2 or TRBV6-3, with TRBD1 matching 8 bases. This CDR3 has 14 amino acids. Germline CDR1 reads MNHEY; CDR2 reads SVGEGT. The junction had 10 bases not matched to a gene; V was cut back by 8 bases and J by 10 bases. CDR3: CASRRDRKGSPLHF. CDR3 coding DNA: TGTGCCAGCCGACGGGACAGGAAAGGGTCACCCCTCCACTTT.

This clonotype occurred many times. Written as DNA, the CDR3 is TGTGCCAGCCAACTAGCGGGAGGGCCGTCCTACAATGAGCAGTTCTTC. Amino acid sequence: CASQLAGGPSYNEQFF. V and J are TRBV6-1 and TRBJ2-1, with 13 nucleotides matching TRBD2. CDR1 is MNHNS, CDR2 SASEGT, per germline. The V segment lost 8 bases and the J segment 1 base; nucleotides outside the gene matches: 5. This CDR3 region has 16 residues.

This clonotype was recorded at least ten times. This rearrangement joins TRBV10-3 to TRBJ1-6; unclear D gene. Germline V gene data show CDR1 as ENHRY and CDR2 as SYGVKD. Trimming took 6 bases from V and 7 from J, leaving 13 bases between them. The CDR3 is 14 amino acids. Here the CDR3 reads CAIRPTSRNSPLHF. The CDR3 DNA sequence: TGTGCCATCAGACCGACAAGCCGAAATTCACCCCTCCACTTT.

This clonotype came up many times. In DNA, the CDR3 is TGTGCCAGCAGCTTGGACGACAGTACCTCCTATGGCTACACCTTC. It translates to CASSLDDSTSYGYTF. The chain recombines TRBV5-4 with TRBJ1-2, with D perhaps matching TRBD1 (5 bases). CDR1 is SGHNT, CDR2 YYREEE, per germline (reference sequence). Trimming shortened V by 0 bases and J by 4 bases, and 13 bases separated the two germline ends. The CDR3 loop spans 15 amino acids.

This clonotype was counted many times. The chain has TRBV29-1 and TRBJ1-1, with 7 positions matching TRBD1. Per the germline V gene, CDR1 is SQVTM and CDR2 is ANQGSEA. The length of the CDR3 is 16 residues. Trimming at V came to 5 bases and at J to 0 bases, leaving 12 bases not matched to a gene. The CDR3 reads CSVNGRRDRMNTEAFF. In DNA, the CDR3 is TGCAGCGTTAACGGCCGGAGGGACAGAATGAACACTGAAGCTTTCTTT.

This clonotype was recorded at least ten times. The chain couples TRBV28 to TRBJ2-3, with 7 positions matching TRBD2. The CDR3 totals 15 residues. The ends lost 2 bases at V and 5 bases at J; junction bases unmatched: 7. The V gene's germline CDR1 is MDHEN and CDR2 SYDVKM. The chain's CDR3 is CASSLAGVGLDTQYF. In DNA, the CDR3 is TGTGCCAGCAGTTTAGCGGGAGTAGGGTTAGATACGCAGTATTTT.

About this clonotype: The junction shows a germline mismatch at one end, possibly a read error. This chain connects TRBV5-1 to TRBJ2-1, with 7 positions matching TRBD1. This CDR3 comprises 15 residues. Looked up from germline, CDR1 is SGHRS and CDR2 is YFSETQ. CDR3 in DNA: TGCGTCAGCAGCTTGATGGACAGGTCGTGGAATGAGCAGTTCTTC. This sequence encodes CVSSLMDRSWNEQFF.

This clonotype was detected many times. The chain links TRBV12-3 or TRBV12-4 to TRBJ1-5; D remains unclear. Trimming shortened V by 3 bases and J by 0 bases, and 12 bases separated the two germline ends. CDR3 length: 16 residues. The CDR3 loop reads CASSFSPPYSNQPQHF. The CDR3 region has the DNA TGTGCCAGCAGTTTTTCGCCACCCTATAGCAATCAGCCCCAGCATTTT.

The table lists this clonotype with a few counts. The CDR3 sequence is CASSVDRDPYEQYF. DNA of the CDR3: TGTGCCAGCAGCGTCGACAGGGACCCCTACGAGCAGTACTTC. The chain has TRBV6-5 and TRBJ2-7, with 7 positions matching TRBD1. CDR3 length: 14 residues. The J segment lost 2 bases and the V segment lost 6 bases, leaving 7 bases of the junction unmatched. The V gene's germline CDR1 is MNHEY and CDR2 SVGAGI.

J is TRBJ1-6 and V is TRBV12-5; 11 nucleotides match TRBD1. The ends lost 6 bases at V and 10 bases at J; junction bases unmatched: 2. Germline CDR1 LGHNT, CDR2 FRNRAP. This CDR3 is built from 13 residues. In DNA, the CDR3 is TGTGCTAGTGGCGGACAGGGGGCGTCACCCCTCCACTTT. It specifies CASGGQGASPLHF.